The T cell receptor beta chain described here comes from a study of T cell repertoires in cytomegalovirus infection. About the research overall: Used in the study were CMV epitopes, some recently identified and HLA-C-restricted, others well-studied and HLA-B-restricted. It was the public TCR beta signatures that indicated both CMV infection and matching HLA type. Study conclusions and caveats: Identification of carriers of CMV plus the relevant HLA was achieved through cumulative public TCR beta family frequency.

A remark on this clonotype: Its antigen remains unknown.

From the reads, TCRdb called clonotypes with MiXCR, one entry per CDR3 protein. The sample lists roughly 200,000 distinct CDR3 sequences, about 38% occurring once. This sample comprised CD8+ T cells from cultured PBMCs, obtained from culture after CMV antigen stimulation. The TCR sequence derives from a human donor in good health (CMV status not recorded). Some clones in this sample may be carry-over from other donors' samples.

CDR3 amino acids: CSALGRQSSYEQYF. The CDR3 DNA follows: TGCAGTGCCTTGGGCCGGCAGAGCTCCTACGAGCAGTACTTC. The chain couples TRBV20-1 to TRBJ2-7; D is unresolved. The germline gives CDR1 DFQATT, CDR2 SNEGSKA (reference sequence). V lost 6 bases and J 0 bases, leaving 15 bases between the germline ends. The CDR3 has 14 residues.